This T cell receptor beta chain was documented in a study of shared clonotypes between healthy human individuals. In regard to this clone: Antigen unknown.

Positively selected for CCR7, the CD45RO-negative cells used as naive CD8 cells excluded terminally differentiated effector memory CD45RA+ cells. Trimming took off 3 bases at V and 0 bases at J, with 9 bases between the two ends. The germline gives CDR1 SEHNR, CDR2 FQNEAQ (reference sequence). This CDR3 is built from 15 residues. The assay was immunoSEQ multiplex PCR, and TCRdb's table has in-frame clones only and misses some. Among fewer than 850,000 clones listed, roughly 96% were seen once. Study-wide points: Sample collection involved blood only; tissue repertoires are likely different. Among donors, clonotype sharing was expected to be affected by sequencing depth. Clonotypes that were shared across a handful of donors made up approximately 5% of naive CD4 clonotypes.

V is TRBV7-9 and J is TRBJ1-3; D may be TRBD1 (5 bases). The receptor was isolated from a man aged 25 to 40 in good health. The sample consisted of naive CD8+ T cells sorted from blood. CDR3 residues: CASSFGTSSGNTIYF. Written as DNA, the CDR3 is TGTGCCAGCAGCTTCGGGACGTCCTCTGGAAACACCATATATTTT.